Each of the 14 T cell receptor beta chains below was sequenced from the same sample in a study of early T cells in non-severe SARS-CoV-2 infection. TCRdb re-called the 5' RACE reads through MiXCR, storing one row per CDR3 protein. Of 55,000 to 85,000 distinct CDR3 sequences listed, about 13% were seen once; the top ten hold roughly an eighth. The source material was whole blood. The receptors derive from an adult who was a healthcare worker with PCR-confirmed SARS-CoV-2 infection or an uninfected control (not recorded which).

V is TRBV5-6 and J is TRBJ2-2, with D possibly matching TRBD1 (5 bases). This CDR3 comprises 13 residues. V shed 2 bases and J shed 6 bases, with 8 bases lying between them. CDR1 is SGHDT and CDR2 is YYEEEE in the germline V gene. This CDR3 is CASSFGAAGELFF. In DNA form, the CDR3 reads TGTGCCAGCAGCTTTGGGGCGGCCGGGGAGCTGTTTTTT.

CDR3 sequence: CSAPLGTNTGELFF. Here the CDR3 DNA reads TGCAGTGCACCCCTCGGAACAAACACCGGGGAGCTGTTTTTT. The chain links TRBV20-1 to TRBJ2-2; no firm D call. The germline gives CDR1 DFQATT, CDR2 SNEGSKA (reference sequence). The CDR3 is 14 residues long. V shed 6 bases and J shed 2 bases, with 13 bases lying between them.

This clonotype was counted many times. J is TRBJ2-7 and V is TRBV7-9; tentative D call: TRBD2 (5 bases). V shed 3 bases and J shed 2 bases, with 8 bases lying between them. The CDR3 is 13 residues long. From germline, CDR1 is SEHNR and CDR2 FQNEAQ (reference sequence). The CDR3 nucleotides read TGTGCCAGCAGCTTGGGAGTCGCCTACGAGCAGTACTTC. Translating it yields CASSLGVAYEQYF.

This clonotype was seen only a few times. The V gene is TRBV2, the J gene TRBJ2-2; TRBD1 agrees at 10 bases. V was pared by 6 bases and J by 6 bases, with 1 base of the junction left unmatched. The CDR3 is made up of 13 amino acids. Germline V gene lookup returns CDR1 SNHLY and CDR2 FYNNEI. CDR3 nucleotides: TGTGCCAGCAGCGGACAGGGGGCCGGGGAGCTGTTTTTT. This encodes CASSGQGAGELFF.

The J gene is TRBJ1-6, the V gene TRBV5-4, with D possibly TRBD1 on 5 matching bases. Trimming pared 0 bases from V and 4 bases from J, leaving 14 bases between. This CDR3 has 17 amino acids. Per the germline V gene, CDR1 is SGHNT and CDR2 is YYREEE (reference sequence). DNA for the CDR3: TGTGCCAGCAGCTTGGAGCAGGGAACAAGGTATAATTCACCCCTCCACTTT. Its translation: CASSLEQGTRYNSPLHF.

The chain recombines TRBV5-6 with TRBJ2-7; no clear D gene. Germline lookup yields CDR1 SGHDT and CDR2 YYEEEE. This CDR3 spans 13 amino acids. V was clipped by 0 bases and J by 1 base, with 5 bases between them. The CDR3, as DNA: TGTGCCAGCAGCTTGGGGCAGTCCTACGAGCAGTACTTC. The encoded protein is CASSLGQSYEQYF.

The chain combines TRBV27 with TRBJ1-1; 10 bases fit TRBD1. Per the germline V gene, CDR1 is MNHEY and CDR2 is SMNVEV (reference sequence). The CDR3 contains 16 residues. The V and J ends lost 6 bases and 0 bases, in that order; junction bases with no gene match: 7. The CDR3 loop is CASSPTGGWMNTEAFF. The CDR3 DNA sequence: TGTGCCAGCAGCCCGACAGGGGGCTGGATGAACACTGAAGCTTTCTTT.

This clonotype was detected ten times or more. The CDR3 region is CASSIQMTNGYTF. CDR3 sequence (DNA): TGTGCCAGCAGCATTCAGATGACAAATGGCTACACCTTC. The chain employs TRBV12-3 or TRBV12-4 and TRBJ1-2; the D is unclear. This CDR3 has 13 amino acids. The V and J ends lost 6 bases and 6 bases respectively, with 14 bases between them.

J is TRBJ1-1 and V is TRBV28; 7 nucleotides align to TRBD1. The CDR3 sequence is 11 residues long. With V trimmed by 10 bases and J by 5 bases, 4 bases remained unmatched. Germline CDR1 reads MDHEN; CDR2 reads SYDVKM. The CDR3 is CAISQGTEAFF. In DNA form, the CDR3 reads TGTGCCATTTCACAGGGGACTGAAGCTTTCTTT.

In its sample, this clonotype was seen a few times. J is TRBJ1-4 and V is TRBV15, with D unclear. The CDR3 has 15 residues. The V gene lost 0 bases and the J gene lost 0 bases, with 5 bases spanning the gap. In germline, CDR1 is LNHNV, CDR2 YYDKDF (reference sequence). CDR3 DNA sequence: TGTGCCACCAGCAGAGATAGGGCAACTAATGAAAAACTGTTTTTT. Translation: CATSRDRATNEKLFF.

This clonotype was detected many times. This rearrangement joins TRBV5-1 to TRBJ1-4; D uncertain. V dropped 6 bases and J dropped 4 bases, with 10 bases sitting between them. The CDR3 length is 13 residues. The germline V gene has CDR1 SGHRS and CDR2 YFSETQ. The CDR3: CASTRQYNEKLFF. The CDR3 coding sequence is TGCGCCAGCACCCGGCAGTATAATGAAAAACTGTTTTTT.

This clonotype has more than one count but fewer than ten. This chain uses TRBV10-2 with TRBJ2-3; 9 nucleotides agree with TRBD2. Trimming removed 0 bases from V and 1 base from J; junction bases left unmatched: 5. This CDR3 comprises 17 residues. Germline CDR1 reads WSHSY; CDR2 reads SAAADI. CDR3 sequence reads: CASSESKASGGTDTQYF. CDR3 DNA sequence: TGCGCCAGCAGTGAGTCGAAGGCTAGCGGGGGCACAGATACGCAGTATTTT.

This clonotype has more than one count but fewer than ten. CDR3 DNA: TGTGCCACCGGAATAGCGGGGCCCTCCTACAATGAGCAGTTCTTC. Protein: CATGIAGPSYNEQFF. The chain is built from TRBV15 and TRBJ2-1; 8 bases are shared with TRBD2. The CDR3 is 15 residues long. V was clipped by 8 bases and J by 0 bases; unmatched bases: 6. Germline assignment: CDR1 LNHNV and CDR2 YYDKDF (reference sequence).

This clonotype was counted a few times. The CDR3 nucleotides read TGCAGTGCTAGAGATTTAAAAGGCCCACCCTACGAGCAGTACTTC. Protein product: CSARDLKGPPYEQYF. This chain uses TRBV20-1 with TRBJ2-7, with D uncertain. The CDR3 spans 15 residues. Trimming removed 0 bases at V and 2 bases at J, with 14 bases between. CDR1 and CDR2 from the germline V gene are DFQATT and SNEGSKA (reference sequence).